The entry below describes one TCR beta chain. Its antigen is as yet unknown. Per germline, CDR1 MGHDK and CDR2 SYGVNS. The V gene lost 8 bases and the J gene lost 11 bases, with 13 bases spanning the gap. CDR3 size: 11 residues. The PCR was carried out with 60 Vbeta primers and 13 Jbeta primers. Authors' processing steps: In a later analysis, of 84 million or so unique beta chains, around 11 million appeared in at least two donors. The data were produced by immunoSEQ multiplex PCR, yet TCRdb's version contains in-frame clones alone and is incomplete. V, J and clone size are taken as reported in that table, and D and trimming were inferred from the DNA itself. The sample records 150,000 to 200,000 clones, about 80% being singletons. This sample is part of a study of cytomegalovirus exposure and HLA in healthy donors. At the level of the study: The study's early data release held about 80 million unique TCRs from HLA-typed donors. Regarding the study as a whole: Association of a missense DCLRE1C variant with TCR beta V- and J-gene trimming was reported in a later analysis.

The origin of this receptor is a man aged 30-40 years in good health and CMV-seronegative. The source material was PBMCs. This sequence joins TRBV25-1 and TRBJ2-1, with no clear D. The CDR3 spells CASRLSLQQFF. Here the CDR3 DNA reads TGTGCCAGCCGTTTATCCCTTCAGCAGTTCTTC.